These 14 T cell receptor beta chains were sequenced from one sample in a study of tumor-infiltrating lymphocytes in primary liver carcinoma. Both RNA and DNA were isolated together from about 19-30 mg of bulk tissue that had not been sorted. The template, 500 ng total RNA, yielded TCR beta cDNA made with a constant-region primer. Three nested multiplex PCR rounds, a slightly modified ARM-PCR method, built the TCR beta libraries. Two initial PCR rounds of around 9 cycles each paired TRBV1-TRBV30 forward primers with a C-beta reverse primer. TCRdb fed the multiplex PCR reads into MiXCR, producing one record per CDR3 protein. The data show approximately 110,000 distinct CDR3 sequences, with 50% to 70% seen just once and about a tenth held by the top ten. The source material was liver tumor tissue from sampling region 1. The subset denotes: tumor region T1, superior pole. These receptors all come from a woman aged 60 to 75 with primary liver carcinoma and hepatitis B virus infection.

Ten or more counts support this clonotype. This chain links TRBV11-2 with TRBJ2-5, with D perhaps TRBD1 (5 bases). The CDR3 extends over 15 amino acids. With 0 bases removed from V and 4 bases from J, the gap between germline ends came to 12 bases. The germline V gene encodes CDR1 SGHAT and CDR2 FQNNGV. This CDR3 reads CASSLEAARAETQYF. CDR3 nucleotides: TGTGCCAGCAGCTTAGAGGCGGCCAGGGCAGAGACCCAGTACTTC.

The gene calls are TRBV7-3 and TRBJ2-1, with TRBD2 matching over 7 bases. CDR1 and CDR2 from the germline V gene are SGHTA and FQGTGA. This CDR3 has 16 residues. Losses at the gene ends were 5 bases for V and 3 bases for J; bases not matched to a gene: 10. The CDR3 DNA sequence: TGTGCCAGCAGCCCGACGACTACTAGCGTCTACAATGAGCAGTTCTTC. Translation: CASSPTTTSVYNEQFF. Combining the CDR3 with reference TRBV7-3 and TRBJ2-1 gives the whole variable domain GAGVSQTPSNKVTEKGKYVELRCDPISGHTALYWYRQSLGQGPEFLIYFQGTGAADDSGLPNDRFFAVRPEGSVSTLKIQRTERGDSAVYLCASSPTTTSVYNEQFFGPGTRLTVL.

A word on this clonotype: The junction and the germline gene differ at one end; a read error may be behind it. This chain joins TRBV12-3 or TRBV12-4 and TRBJ2-7; D is unresolved. The CDR3 extends over 13 amino acids. The CDR3 nucleotides are TGTGCCAGCAGTAAGAGACAAGCCTACGAGCAAAACTTC. Its translation is CASSKRQAYEQNF.

This clonotype has at least ten counts. J is TRBJ2-7 and V is TRBV29-1, with 9 bases identical to TRBD1. The CDR3 spans 14 residues. CDR1 is SQVTM, CDR2 ANQGSEA, per germline. V gave up 5 bases and J gave up 3 bases; unmatched junction bases: 8. The CDR3 DNA sequence: TGCAGCGTTAACACCGGGACAGGGTTCTACGAGCAGTACTTC. It encodes CSVNTGTGFYEQYF.

Points on this clonotype: Germline is not matched at one junction end, which may reflect a read error. The chain recombines TRBV12-3 or TRBV12-4 with TRBJ2-7, with D perhaps matching TRBD1 (6 bases). The CDR3 spans 13 residues. The CDR3 DNA reads TGTGCTAGCAGTTCGTCAGGGGACAAGGGGCAATACTTC. It translates to CASSSSGDKGQYF.

The V gene is TRBV6-1, the J gene TRBJ2-5; the D gene is possibly TRBD2 (6 bases). The CDR3 loop spans 16 amino acids. CDR1 and CDR2 (germline): MNHNS, SASEGT. V lost 9 bases, J lost 0 bases, and 20 bases lay in between. Here the CDR3 reads CASGDPTRVYQETQYF. The CDR3 DNA is TGTGCCAGTGGTGACCCGACTAGGGTTTACCAAGAGACCCAGTACTTC.

This clonotype has a count of ten or more. This chain uses TRBV12-3 or TRBV12-4 with TRBJ1-1, with D maybe TRBD1 (5 bases). Trimming removed 3 bases from V and 2 bases from J, with 13 bases in between. The CDR3 contains 15 residues. In DNA form, the CDR3 reads TGTGCCAGCAGTTTGGGTGGGGGACGTAACACTGAAGCTTTCTTT. This sequence encodes CASSLGGGRNTEAFF.

Comments on this clonotype: The junction and the germline gene differ at one end; a read error may be behind it. The chain combines TRBV11-2 with TRBJ2-5; tentatively, D is TRBD2 (6 bases). CDR1 is SGHAT, CDR2 FQNNGV, per germline. CDR3 size: 11 residues. CDR3 nucleotides: TGCGCCAGCAGCCCGGGCGGGACCAAGTACTTC. Encoded protein: CASSPGGTKYF.

As concerns this clonotype: One end of the junction fails to match germline, which may point to a read error. V and J are TRBV11-2 and TRBJ2-3; weak D call: TRBD2 (7 bases). The V gene's germline CDR1 is SGHAT and CDR2 FQNNGV. The CDR3 length is 17 residues. The chain's CDR3 is CASDLGGLTYTSDAQYF. The DNA for the CDR3 is TGTGCCAGCGACTTAGGGGGACTAACGTACACGTCAGATGCGCAGTATTTT.

The V gene is TRBV11-1, the J gene TRBJ2-1; D is unresolved. The V and J ends lost 5 bases and 9 bases respectively, with 17 bases between them. The CDR3 spans 14 residues. Germline values: CDR1 SGHAT, CDR2 FQDESV (reference sequence). CDR3 DNA sequence: TGTGCCAGCAGCGCGAAGGTCGACCTAAGTGAGCAGTTCTTC. The encoded protein is CASSAKVDLSEQFF.

Worth noting for this clonotype: A junction boundary mismatches the germline segment, possibly from a read error. Written as DNA, the CDR3 is TGTGCCAGCAGCTCGTTGGCTGGGACGAGCAATCAGCCCCGGCATTTT. Translation: CASSSLAGTSNQPRHF. The chain links TRBV7-8 to TRBJ1-5, with D possibly being TRBD1 (5 bases). Germline lookup yields CDR1 SGHVS and CDR2 FQNEAQ. The CDR3 is made up of 16 amino acids.

For this clonotype: At one end the junction does not follow the germline gene, possibly because of a read error. The V and J genes are TRBV7-9 and TRBJ2-3; TRBD2 matches at 8 bases. The CDR3 is 16 amino acids. Germline-derived CDR1 and CDR2 are SEHNR and FQNEAQ (reference sequence). Here the CDR3 reads CASSIATSGSSDTQYF. Here the CDR3 DNA reads TGTGCCAGCAGCATAGCGACGAGCGGGAGTTCAGATACGCAGTACTTT.

This chain links TRBV21-1 with TRBJ2-5; the tabulated D call, TRBD1, remains unverified against the DNA. TRBV21-1 counts as a pseudogene. The CDR3 runs 15 residues. CDR3 sequence: CASSKEGTESETQYF. The CDR3 bases are TGTGCCAGCAGCAAAGAGGGGACGGAATCAGAGACCCAGTACTTC.

About this clonotype itself: Lacking the conserved final phenylalanine or tryptophan, this CDR3 likely reflects a read error. The chain carries TRBV7-9 and TRBJ1-6, with D perhaps TRBD1 (5 bases). There are 13 residues in the CDR3. Per the germline V gene, CDR1 is SEHNR and CDR2 is FQNEAQ (reference sequence). V lost 6 bases and J 8 bases, leaving 11 bases between the germline ends. The CDR3 sequence: CASSWGRDSPLHL. The CDR3 nucleotides read TGTGCCAGCAGTTGGGGCAGGGATTCACCCCTCCACCTT.